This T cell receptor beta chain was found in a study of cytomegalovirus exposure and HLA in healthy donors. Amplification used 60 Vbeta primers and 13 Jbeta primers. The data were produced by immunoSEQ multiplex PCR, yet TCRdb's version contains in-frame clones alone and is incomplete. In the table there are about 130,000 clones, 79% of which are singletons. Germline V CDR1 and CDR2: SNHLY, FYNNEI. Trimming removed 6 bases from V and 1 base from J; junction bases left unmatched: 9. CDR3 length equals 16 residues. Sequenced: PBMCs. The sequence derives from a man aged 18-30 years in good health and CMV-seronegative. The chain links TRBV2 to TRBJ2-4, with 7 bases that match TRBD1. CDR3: CASRTRGGSAKNIQYF. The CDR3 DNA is TGTGCCAGCAGAACCCGAGGGGGCTCGGCCAAAAACATTCAGTACTTC.